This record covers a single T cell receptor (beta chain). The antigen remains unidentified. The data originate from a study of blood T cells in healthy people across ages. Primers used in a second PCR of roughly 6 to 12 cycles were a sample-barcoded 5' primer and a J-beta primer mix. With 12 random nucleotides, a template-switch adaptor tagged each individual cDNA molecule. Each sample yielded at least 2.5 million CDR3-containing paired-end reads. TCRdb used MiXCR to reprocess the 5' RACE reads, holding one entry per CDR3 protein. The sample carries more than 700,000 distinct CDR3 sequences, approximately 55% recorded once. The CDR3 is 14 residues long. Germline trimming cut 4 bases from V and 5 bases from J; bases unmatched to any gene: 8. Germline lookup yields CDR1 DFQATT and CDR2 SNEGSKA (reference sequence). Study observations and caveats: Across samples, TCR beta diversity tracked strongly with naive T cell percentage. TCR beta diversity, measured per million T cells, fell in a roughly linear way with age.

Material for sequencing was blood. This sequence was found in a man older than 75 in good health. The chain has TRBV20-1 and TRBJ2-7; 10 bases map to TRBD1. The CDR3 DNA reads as TGCAGTGCTACGGACAGGGGGGCCCAGCACGAGCAGTACTTC. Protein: CSATDRGAQHEQYF.